These T cell receptor beta chains were read from a single sample in a study of cytomegalovirus exposure and HLA in healthy donors. Some clones are missing from TCRdb's copy, which holds only in-frame ones; the method was immunoSEQ multiplex PCR. In the table there are around 140,000 clones, about 61% of which are singletons. Sequencing was done on a sample of PBMCs. The origin of the receptors is a woman between 40 and 55 years old in good health and CMV-seronegative. Each CDR3 is given with its conserved first and last residue. Fields, in order: CDR3 DNA, CDR3 protein, clone size, V gene, J gene, D gene. D genes are given only for firm matches. Expanded clones get a size class; other rows say once, few or many, or leave the size out.

CDR3nt: TGTGCCACCAGCAGAGATTCTGCGACAGGGGCTAATAATTCACCCCTCCACTTT; CDR3aa: CATSRDSATGANNSPLHF; abundance: -; v_gene: TRBV15; j_gene: TRBJ1-6; d_gene: TRBD1
CDR3nt: TGTGCCAGCAGCGGGGGACTGCAAGAGACCCAGTACTTC; CDR3aa: CASSGGLQETQYF; abundance: -; v_gene: TRBV5-6; j_gene: TRBJ2-5; d_gene: -
CDR3nt: TGTGCCAGCAGCGCTGCCCTAGCGGGGTTCCCCTACGAGCAGTACTTC; CDR3aa: CASSAALAGFPYEQYF; abundance: -; v_gene: TRBV7-2; j_gene: TRBJ2-7; d_gene: TRBD2
CDR3nt: TGCGCCAGCAGCCAAGGGACCAGGGTAGGATCACCCCTCCACTTT; CDR3aa: CASSQGTRVGSPLHF; abundance: -; v_gene: TRBV4-3; j_gene: TRBJ1-6; d_gene: -
CDR3nt: TGTGCCAGCGAAAGGGGGCTGAACACTGAAGCTTTCTTT; CDR3aa: CASERGLNTEAFF; abundance: -; v_gene: TRBV2; j_gene: TRBJ1-1; d_gene: TRBD1
CDR3nt: TGCGCCAGCAGCCAAGGAAGCAATACTGAAGCTTTCTTT; CDR3aa: CASSQGSNTEAFF; abundance: -; v_gene: TRBV4-3; j_gene: TRBJ1-1; d_gene: -
CDR3nt: TGTGCCAGCAGCTTGAGGGCAGGGTCGAACACTGAAGCTTTCTTT; CDR3aa: CASSLRAGSNTEAFF; abundance: few; v_gene: TRBV5-4; j_gene: TRBJ1-1; d_gene: -
CDR3nt: TGTGCCAGCTCGTGGGAGACTAGCGGGATGAATACGCAGTATTTT; CDR3aa: CASSWETSGMNTQYF; abundance: few; v_gene: TRBV28; j_gene: TRBJ2-3; d_gene: TRBD2
CDR3nt: TGTGCCAGCAGGTCCCCGACAGTCTATGGCTACACCTTC; CDR3aa: CASRSPTVYGYTF; abundance: -; v_gene: TRBV2; j_gene: TRBJ1-2; d_gene: -
CDR3nt: TGTGCCATCAGTCCCGACCAAGAGACCCAGTACTTC; CDR3aa: CAISPDQETQYF; abundance: -; v_gene: TRBV10-3; j_gene: TRBJ2-5; d_gene: -
CDR3nt: TGTGCCAGCAGGGGGGGACAGGACATGTATCAGCCCCAGCATTTT; CDR3aa: CASRGGQDMYQPQHF; abundance: few; v_gene: TRBV6-5; j_gene: TRBJ1-5; d_gene: TRBD1
CDR3nt: TGTGCCAGCAGCCAAGATCTGTCACCCCTCCACTTT; CDR3aa: CASSQDLSPLHF; abundance: -; v_gene: TRBV14; j_gene: TRBJ1-6; d_gene: -
CDR3nt: TGTGCCAGCTCACCGAGGACCGGGACAGGGGGCAGAAGGGGCTCCTATAATTCACCCCTCCACTTT; CDR3aa: CASSPRTGTGGRRGSYNSPLHF; abundance: -; v_gene: TRBV18; j_gene: TRBJ1-6; d_gene: TRBD1
CDR3nt: TGTGCCAGCAGCGGACAGGGTCTCCACAATGAGCAGTTCTTC; CDR3aa: CASSGQGLHNEQFF; abundance: -; v_gene: TRBV6-1; j_gene: TRBJ2-1; d_gene: TRBD1
CDR3nt: TGCGCCAGCAGCTTGGCCGGGACTAGAGAAGAGACCCAGTACTTC; CDR3aa: CASSLAGTREETQYF; abundance: -; v_gene: TRBV5-1; j_gene: TRBJ2-5; d_gene: TRBD2
CDR3nt: TGTGCCAGCAGTCCCCGGGACACTCATAATGAAAAACTGTTTTTT; CDR3aa: CASSPRDTHNEKLFF; abundance: -; v_gene: TRBV25-1; j_gene: TRBJ1-4; d_gene: -
CDR3nt: TGTGCCAGCAGCCACCTTGGCACAGGTGACCCCTATAATTCACCCCTCCACTTT; CDR3aa: CASSHLGTGDPYNSPLHF; abundance: -; v_gene: TRBV27; j_gene: TRBJ1-6; d_gene: -
CDR3nt: TGTGCCAGCAGTTACGGTTTAAGGTCGGGGTATTCACCCCTCCACTTT; CDR3aa: CASSYGLRSGYSPLHF; abundance: -; v_gene: TRBV6-6; j_gene: TRBJ1-6; d_gene: -
CDR3nt: TGTGCCAGCAGCTTAGCGGGCAGGCAAGAGACCCAGTACTTC; CDR3aa: CASSLAGRQETQYF; abundance: -; v_gene: TRBV7-9; j_gene: TRBJ2-5; d_gene: -
CDR3nt: TGCGCCAGCAGCCCGGCCCCCCGAGGAGAGACCCAGTACTTC; CDR3aa: CASSPAPRGETQYF; abundance: -; v_gene: TRBV10-2; j_gene: TRBJ2-5; d_gene: -
CDR3nt: TGTGCCAGCAGTTTCCGTGGTCGGGTTTCCTATAATTCACCCCTCCACTTT; CDR3aa: CASSFRGRVSYNSPLHF; abundance: once; v_gene: TRBV28; j_gene: TRBJ1-6; d_gene: -
CDR3nt: TGTGCCAGCAGCCCGGGACAGGGATCTCTGAAACTGTTTTTT; CDR3aa: CASSPGQGSLKLFF; abundance: few; v_gene: TRBV11-1; j_gene: TRBJ1-4; d_gene: TRBD1
CDR3nt: TGTGCCAGCCGACCGGGCCGGGACAGGGACTATGGCTACACCTTC; CDR3aa: CASRPGRDRDYGYTF; abundance: -; v_gene: TRBV4-2; j_gene: TRBJ1-2; d_gene: TRBD1
CDR3nt: TGTGCCAGCAGCCCAACGCGGGGGGGGCCCTGGGAGACCCAGTACTTC; CDR3aa: CASSPTRGGPWETQYF; abundance: few; v_gene: TRBV9; j_gene: TRBJ2-5; d_gene: TRBD2
CDR3nt: TGTGCCAGCAGTCCCCAGGGTCGTGTCAACTATGGCTACACCTTC; CDR3aa: CASSPQGRVNYGYTF; abundance: few; v_gene: TRBV2; j_gene: TRBJ1-2; d_gene: -
CDR3nt: TGTGCCAGTAGTATCCGGGGGCGGGGGGGCGCAGATACGCAGTATTTT; CDR3aa: CASSIRGRGGADTQYF; abundance: -; v_gene: TRBV19; j_gene: TRBJ2-3; d_gene: TRBD2
CDR3nt: TGTGCCAGCAGTTTATTTGGGGGGGCCGGTAATTCACCCCTCCACTTT; CDR3aa: CASSLFGGAGNSPLHF; abundance: -; v_gene: TRBV27; j_gene: TRBJ1-6; d_gene: -
CDR3nt: TGTGCCAGCAGCTTAGGAGGGCTTGGGTATGGCTACACCTTC; CDR3aa: CASSLGGLGYGYTF; abundance: -; v_gene: TRBV11-2; j_gene: TRBJ1-2; d_gene: -
CDR3nt: TGTGCCAGCAGTTTGCTCCCACGGGCACCCCTCCACTTT; CDR3aa: CASSLLPRAPLHF; abundance: -; v_gene: TRBV27; j_gene: TRBJ1-6; d_gene: -
CDR3nt: TGTGCCAGCAGCTCCCCGGAGCAAAATGAAAAACTGTTTTTT; CDR3aa: CASSSPEQNEKLFF; abundance: -; v_gene: TRBV7-9; j_gene: TRBJ1-4; d_gene: -
CDR3nt: TGTGCCAGTAGTATAGGACAGGGGAAAAACATTCAGTACTTC; CDR3aa: CASSIGQGKNIQYF; abundance: -; v_gene: TRBV19; j_gene: TRBJ2-4; d_gene: TRBD1
CDR3nt: TGTGCCAGCAGCTTGGACAGGGAAAATCAGCCCCAGCATTTT; CDR3aa: CASSLDRENQPQHF; abundance: few; v_gene: TRBV5-6; j_gene: TRBJ1-5; d_gene: -
CDR3nt: TGTGCCGCGGGGCGACTAGCGGGAATGGATGAGCAGTTCTTC; CDR3aa: CAAGRLAGMDEQFF; abundance: -; v_gene: TRBV2; j_gene: TRBJ2-1; d_gene: TRBD2
CDR3nt: TGTGCCAGCAGCCTTGGGACTAGTCGCTACGAGCAGTACTTC; CDR3aa: CASSLGTSRYEQYF; abundance: -; v_gene: TRBV7-2; j_gene: TRBJ2-7; d_gene: TRBD2
CDR3nt: TGTGCCAGCTCCAGGGATGGGCAACAGCCCCAGCATTTT; CDR3aa: CASSRDGQQPQHF; abundance: -; v_gene: TRBV6-1; j_gene: TRBJ1-5; d_gene: -
CDR3nt: TGTGCCAGCAGCTTAGAGCTACTATCCTACGAGCAGTACTTC; CDR3aa: CASSLELLSYEQYF; abundance: -; v_gene: TRBV11-2; j_gene: TRBJ2-7; d_gene: -
CDR3nt: TGTGCCAGCAGTTTACGGGGGATTGGCTACACCTTC; CDR3aa: CASSLRGIGYTF; abundance: -; v_gene: TRBV28; j_gene: TRBJ1-2; d_gene: -
CDR3nt: TGTGCCAGCAGTGATTCGGCAGGGGGTAACACCGGGGAGCTGTTTTTT; CDR3aa: CASSDSAGGNTGELFF; abundance: once; v_gene: TRBV2; j_gene: TRBJ2-2; d_gene: TRBD1
CDR3nt: TGTGCCAGCAGCCTCCGGGGGGTCACAGATACGCAGTATTTT; CDR3aa: CASSLRGVTDTQYF; abundance: few; v_gene: TRBV6-6; j_gene: TRBJ2-3; d_gene: TRBD2
CDR3nt: TGTGCCAGCGTTGCACCAGGGGGCGGCTACGAGCAGTACTTC; CDR3aa: CASVAPGGGYEQYF; abundance: -; v_gene: TRBV6-5; j_gene: TRBJ2-7; d_gene: TRBD1
CDR3nt: TGTGCCAGCAGCTTAGCTTCAGGGCGGAGTGAAAAACTGTTTTTT; CDR3aa: CASSLASGRSEKLFF; abundance: -; v_gene: TRBV7-2; j_gene: TRBJ1-4; d_gene: -
CDR3nt: TGCGCCAGCAGCCCGCCAGGGCTCCACACTGAAGCTTTCTTT; CDR3aa: CASSPPGLHTEAFF; abundance: -; v_gene: TRBV5-1; j_gene: TRBJ1-1; d_gene: -
CDR3nt: TGTGCCAGCAGCTTGGGACAGGGGGTAAATCAGCCCCAGCATTTT; CDR3aa: CASSLGQGVNQPQHF; abundance: few; v_gene: TRBV5-6; j_gene: TRBJ1-5; d_gene: TRBD1
CDR3nt: TGTGCCAGCAGTTTACTCGGGGGGTCCCTCTACTCCTACGAGCAGTACTTC; CDR3aa: CASSLLGGSLYSYEQYF; abundance: -; v_gene: TRBV28; j_gene: TRBJ2-7; d_gene: TRBD2
CDR3nt: TGTGCCAGCAGTTACGCGGAGGCAACTAATGAAAAACTGTTTTTT; CDR3aa: CASSYAEATNEKLFF; abundance: -; v_gene: TRBV6-5; j_gene: TRBJ1-4; d_gene: -
CDR3nt: TGCGCCAGCGAGCTCGACAGGGGGCAGGGCTACACCTTC; CDR3aa: CASELDRGQGYTF; abundance: -; v_gene: TRBV5-1; j_gene: TRBJ1-2; d_gene: TRBD1
CDR3nt: TGTGCCACCAGCATCCGACTGGGGGGGGCATTAATGGTTAGCCAAGAGACCCAGTACTTC; CDR3aa: CATSIRLGGALMVSQETQYF; abundance: -; v_gene: TRBV15; j_gene: TRBJ2-5; d_gene: -
CDR3nt: TGCGCCAGCAGCCCGGGACAGTCTAATGAAAAACTGTTTTTT; CDR3aa: CASSPGQSNEKLFF; abundance: -; v_gene: TRBV5-1; j_gene: TRBJ1-4; d_gene: TRBD1
CDR3nt: TGTGCCAGCAGCCTCGACAGGGTGGTAGGTGGCTACACCTTC; CDR3aa: CASSLDRVVGGYTF; abundance: few; v_gene: TRBV2; j_gene: TRBJ1-2; d_gene: TRBD1
CDR3nt: TGCGCCAGCAGCCGGATAGGACTAGGCGGCACAGATACGCAGTATTTT; CDR3aa: CASSRIGLGGTDTQYF; abundance: -; v_gene: TRBV4-1; j_gene: TRBJ2-3; d_gene: TRBD2